The clone carrying this TCR beta chain has only a few counts. This sample is part of a study of T cells after yellow fever vaccination. Germline V gene lookup returns CDR1 SEHNR and CDR2 FQNEAQ (reference sequence). The CDR3 spans 10 residues. V was clipped by 8 bases and J by 8 bases, with 7 bases between them. TCRdb re-analysed the 5' RACE reads in MiXCR, keeping a single row per CDR3 protein. The repertoire holds some 500,000 distinct CDR3 sequences, with roughly 12% as singletons. V usage is TRBV7-9 and J usage is TRBJ2-1, with D unresolved. The TCR comes from a young man who received the YFV17D yellow fever vaccine. The sample in question was PBMCs, obtained on the day of the yellow fever booster vaccination. Here the CDR3 reads CASRPDEQFF. In DNA form, the CDR3 reads TGTGCCAGCCGACCGGATGAGCAGTTCTTC.